The source of this TCR beta chain is a study of regulatory T cells in long-lasting Graves disease. The germline gives CDR1 SGHRS, CDR2 YFSETQ. The CDR3 covers 16 residues. The V segment lost 2 bases and the J segment 2 bases; nucleotides outside the gene matches: 10. The time point here: newly diagnosed GD, antithyroid drugs for less than 3 months. Generation of the TCR library employed RNA extracted from PBMCs. TCR beta libraries were built with iRepertoire HTBI primers and Arm-PCR of CDR3 regions. TCRdb used MiXCR to reprocess the multiplex PCR reads, holding one entry per CDR3 protein. The sample carries some 490,000 distinct CDR3 sequences, approximately 12% recorded once. The data also belong to a second study, concerning T cells in Graves' hyperthyroidism and ophthalmopathy. That publication notes: The primer set for the first-round RT-PCR of the TCR CDR3 was HTBI. Appearing also in blood were most of the thyroid clonotypes expanded above 0.001.

The clonotype was recovered from a woman aged 25-40 years with Graves disease. The starting material was peripheral blood mononuclear cells (PBMCs), obtained at new diagnosis, from a patient treated with antithyroid drugs. The chain has TRBV5-1 and TRBJ2-7; 7 nucleotides match TRBD1. Written as DNA, the CDR3 is TGCGCCAGCAGCTTAAGCCCAGGGGGTGCACCCTACGAGCAGTACTTC. This gives the protein CASSLSPGGAPYEQYF.